These 32 T cell receptor beta chains originate from one sample sequenced in a study of molecular identifiers for immune sequencing clone quantification. TCRdb re-derived calls from the PCR reads in MiXCR, one entry per CDR3 protein. The sample has more than 250,000 distinct CDR3 sequences, over 20% seen once. Material: naive CD8+ T cells from blood, with Jurkat cell RNA spiked in. As to subset: FACS-sorted CD8+CD4-CCR7+CD45RA+ naive T cells. The receptors were gathered from a human donor in good health. Some libraries in this study had Jurkat cell RNA spiked in.

Written as DNA, the CDR3 is TGTGCCAGCAGTTCCGCGCTCCAAATAGCGGGGAGATCAGATACGCAGTATTTT. It codes for CASSSALQIAGRSDTQYF. The chain has TRBV6-5 and TRBJ2-3; 8 bases line up with TRBD2. The junction had 16 bases not matched to a gene; V was cut back by 4 bases and J by 4 bases. Germline lookup yields CDR1 MNHEY and CDR2 SVGAGI. The CDR3 sequence is 18 residues long.

This clonotype was counted many times. The gene calls are TRBV6-5 and TRBJ2-1, with 7 bases matching TRBD2. CDR3 size: 16 residues. With 0 bases clipped from V and 2 bases from J, the junction kept 4 bases outside the gene matches. Germline CDR1 is MNHEY and CDR2 is SVGAGI. CDR3 sequence: CASSYSNLAAYNEQFF. DNA of the CDR3: TGTGCCAGCAGTTACTCGAATCTAGCGGCCTACAATGAGCAGTTCTTC.

This clonotype was detected once. A much larger clone differs by one base, so this may be a read error. The genes are TRBV28 and TRBJ2-2, with a weak D call TRBD1 (6 bases). Germline V lookup: CDR1 MDHEN, CDR2 SYDVKM. CDR3 size: 18 residues. Deletions cut 3 bases from V and 5 bases from J, with 22 bases between. The CDR3 DNA is TGTGCCAGCAGTTTCCCCCTTTGTGACAGGACACAAACCGGGGAGCTGTTTTTT. Translated: CASSFPLCDRTQTGELFF.

The CDR3 DNA follows: TGTGCCAGCAGCTTGGGGACAGGGGCGCGGACTGAAGCTTTCTTT. Translation: CASSLGTGARTEAFF. V usage is TRBV7-3 and J usage is TRBJ1-1; 10 bases match TRBD1. The CDR3 has 15 residues. Germline V CDR1 and CDR2: SGHTA, FQGTGA. V was pared by 3 bases and J by 5 bases, with 6 bases of the junction left unmatched.

Points on this clonotype: A much larger clone lies one base from this, so it may be a read error. The rearrangement links TRBV20-1 to TRBJ2-1; TRBD2 is a possible D gene (5 bases). Germline V CDR1 and CDR2: DFQATT, SNEGSKA (reference sequence). The CDR3 totals 16 residues. The CDR3 reads CSTRNAGTQPNNEQFF. CDR3 nucleotide sequence: TGCAGTACTAGAAACGCTGGCACCCAACCTAACAATGAGCAGTTCTTC.

At least ten counts were recorded for this clonotype. The genes are TRBV28 and TRBJ2-7; D might be TRBD1 (6 bases). The germline V gene has CDR1 MDHEN and CDR2 SYDVKM. The length of the CDR3 is 12 residues. V was trimmed by 2 bases and J by 5 bases, leaving 7 bases between them. The CDR3 loop reads CASSLGTNEQYF. The CDR3, as DNA: TGTGCCAGCAGTTTAGGGACAAACGAGCAGTACTTC.

The chain links TRBV19 to TRBJ2-2; D is unresolved. CDR1 is LNHDA and CDR2 is SQIVND in the germline V gene (reference sequence). The V gene lost 3 bases and the J gene lost 4 bases, with 18 bases spanning the gap. The length of the CDR3 is 17 residues. CDR3 region: CASSIPRRSYLTGELFF. The CDR3 region has the DNA TGTGCCAGTAGTATCCCTCGACGCTCCTACCTCACCGGGGAGCTGTTTTTT.

This chain connects TRBV6-2 or TRBV6-3 to TRBJ1-6; TRBD1 aligns across 9 bases. The CDR3 is 17 amino acids. Germline V gene data show CDR1 as MNHEY and CDR2 as SVGEGT. The trim removed 1 base at V and 9 bases at J, leaving 10 bases unmatched. CDR3 residues: CASSYYPATGGISPLHF. The CDR3, as DNA: TGTGCCAGCAGTTACTATCCCGCGACAGGGGGAATTTCACCCCTCCACTTT.

There are many counts of this clonotype. V gene TRBV4-1 combines with J gene TRBJ1-1; D is ambiguous. V shed 4 bases and J shed 3 bases, with 9 bases lying between them. Germline V CDR1 and CDR2: MGHRA, YSYEKL. The CDR3 totals 13 residues. The DNA for the CDR3 is TGCGCCAGCAGCCTGACGAGGGACACTGAAGCTTTCTTT. Translating gives CASSLTRDTEAFF.

In its sample, this clonotype was seen once. This could be a read error, since a much larger clone is one nucleotide away. The chain employs TRBV24-1 and TRBJ2-3; 10 bases are a match to TRBD1. The length of the CDR3 is 15 residues. With 3 bases clipped from V and 4 bases from J, the junction kept 3 bases outside the gene matches. Germline V lookup: CDR1 KGHDR, CDR2 SFDVKD. The CDR3 protein is CATSDPGQGADTQYF. CDR3 in DNA: TGTGCCACCAGTGATCCTGGACAGGGGGCAGATACGCAGTATTTT.

This clonotype was observed many times. V is TRBV4-3 and J is TRBJ2-3, with 11 nucleotides matching TRBD1. This CDR3 comprises 16 residues. Trimming took 0 bases from V and 7 from J; bases not matched to a gene: 6. Germline assignment: CDR1 LGHNA and CDR2 YSLEER. For the CDR3, the DNA is TGCGCCAGCAGCCAAGATAGAGGACAGGGGGCGAATACGCAGTATTTT. Encoded protein: CASSQDRGQGANTQYF.

The table lists this clonotype with many counts. V gene TRBV24-1 combines with J gene TRBJ2-3; D gene unclear. This CDR3 region has 16 residues. The V end was cut by 3 bases, the J end by 0 bases, with 12 bases between. CDR1 is KGHDR, CDR2 SFDVKD, per germline. The CDR3 is CATSDQETTSTDTQYF. CDR3 DNA sequence: TGTGCCACCAGTGATCAAGAAACAACTAGCACAGATACGCAGTATTTT.

This clonotype has ten or more counts. V usage is TRBV14 and J usage is TRBJ1-1; D unresolved. Trimming shortened V by 5 bases and J by 3 bases, and 7 bases separated the two germline ends. Looked up from germline, CDR1 is SGHDN and CDR2 is FVKESK. The CDR3 consists of 12 residues. CDR3 sequence reads: CASSEMDTEAFF. The DNA for the CDR3 is TGTGCCAGCAGCGAAATGGACACTGAAGCTTTCTTT.

This clonotype was detected many times. This chain joins TRBV27 and TRBJ2-3; no definite D call. The CDR3 is 11 residues long. V lost 7 bases to trimming and J lost 8 bases, with 10 bases between them. Germline-derived CDR1 and CDR2 are MNHEY and SMNVEV (reference sequence). The CDR3 is CASIFGVTQYF. CDR3 coding DNA: TGTGCCAGCATCTTTGGGGTTACGCAGTATTTT.

A remark on this clonotype: A junction boundary mismatches the germline segment, possibly from a read error. The rearrangement uses TRBV25-1 and TRBJ2-7, with D uncertain. CDR3 length equals 13 residues. From germline, CDR1 is MGHDK and CDR2 SYGVNS. The CDR3, as DNA: TGTGCCAGCAGTGAGCTTGGCCGGTACGTGCAGTACTTC. It encodes CASSELGRYVQYF.

The chain couples TRBV27 to TRBJ2-7; possible D gene TRBD2, 6 bases. Per germline, CDR1 MNHEY and CDR2 SMNVEV (reference sequence). The V end lost 1 base, the J end lost 2 bases, and 9 bases lay between the germline ends. CDR3 length: 14 amino acids. CDR3 nucleotide sequence: TGTGCCAGCAGTTTATACGGGGGAACCTACGAGCAGTACTTC. Its protein product is CASSLYGGTYEQYF.

This clonotype has a count of ten or more. The gene calls are TRBV29-1 and TRBJ2-1; the match to TRBD2 covers 9 bases. CDR3 size: 14 residues. Germline V gene data show CDR1 as SQVTM and CDR2 as ANQGSEA. The J segment lost 4 bases and the V segment lost 4 bases, leaving 5 bases of the junction unmatched. The CDR3 reads CSVGSGGTYNEQFF. DNA for the CDR3: TGCAGCGTTGGAAGCGGGGGGACATACAATGAGCAGTTCTTC.

This clonotype was recorded many times. The chain couples TRBV29-1 to TRBJ2-3; D uncertain. The germline V gene has CDR1 SQVTM and CDR2 ANQGSEA. The V gene lost 2 bases and the J gene lost 1 base, with 4 bases spanning the gap. CDR3 length: 12 amino acids. The CDR3 bases are TGCAGCGTTGAAATGGGCACAGATACGCAGTATTTT. Its protein is CSVEMGTDTQYF.

This clonotype showed up many times. V is TRBV7-9 and J is TRBJ2-7; D unclear. Germline assignment: CDR1 SEHNR and CDR2 FQNEAQ (reference sequence). This CDR3 is built from 12 residues. Trimming stripped 4 bases from V and 4 bases from J, with 8 bases between. The CDR3 bases are TGTGCCAGCAGCTCCCGGCAGTACGAGCAGTACTTC. Protein: CASSSRQYEQYF.

On this clonotype itself: A much larger clone sits a single nucleotide away, making a read error possible. The chain employs TRBV2 and TRBJ2-7, with D possibly TRBD1 on 6 matching bases. The CDR3 covers 13 residues. Germline CDR1 and CDR2: SNHLY and FYNNEI. CDR3 in DNA: TGTGCCAGCAGTGCCCGGGACACCTACGTGCAGTACTTC. Protein product: CASSARDTYVQYF.

The sample holds many counts of this clonotype. V gene TRBV4-3 combines with J gene TRBJ1-2, with a possible D match to TRBD1 (5 bases). This CDR3 contains 14 residues. Germline V gene lookup returns CDR1 LGHNA and CDR2 YSLEER. V was trimmed by 1 base and J by 2 bases, leaving 8 bases between them. In DNA, the CDR3 is TGCGCCAGCAGCCAAGGAGGGGCAAACTATGGCTACACCTTC. Amino acids: CASSQGGANYGYTF.

Notes on this clonotype: A read error may explain this, as a much larger clone is one base away. The CDR3 region is CASSHPGGELGEQFF. CDR3 coding DNA: TGTGCCAGCAGTCACCCGGGGGGAGAGTTAGGGGAGCAGTTCTTC. The V and J genes are TRBV6-2 or TRBV6-3 and TRBJ2-1; 7 positions agree with TRBD2. The CDR3 is made up of 15 amino acids. Germline V gene sequence: CDR1 MNHEY, CDR2 SVGEGT. V lost 5 bases and J lost 10; bases outside the gene matches: 14.

Only one count was recorded for this clonotype. The junction departs from the called germline gene at one end, perhaps through a read error. CDR3 bases: TGTGCCAGCAGCTCAAACCCTGCCCCGAACACTGAAGTTTTCTTT. Protein sequence: CASSSNPAPNTEVFF. The chain combines TRBV11-2 with TRBJ1-1; D not resolved. Germline-derived CDR1 and CDR2 are SGHAT and FQNNGV. The CDR3 covers 15 residues. Variable domain in full (rest from reference TRBV11-2 and TRBJ1-1): EAGVAQSPRYKIIEKRQSVAFWCNPISGHATLYWYQQILGQGPKLLIQFQNNGVVDDSQLPKDRFSAERLKGVDSTLKIQPAKLEDSAVYLCASSSNPAPNTEVFFGQGTRLTVV.

Regarding this clonotype: The CDR3 does not close with the conserved phenylalanine or tryptophan, likely indicating a read error. The rearrangement links TRBV11-2 to TRBJ2-1; 7 bases align to TRBD1. This CDR3 is 15 amino acids long. The junction had 6 bases not matched to a gene; V was cut back by 5 bases and J by 2 bases. Germline CDR1 reads SGHAT; CDR2 reads FQNNGV. CDR3 in amino acids: CASSGRQGPYNEQFL. The CDR3 nucleotides read TGTGCCAGCAGCGGCAGACAGGGCCCCTACAATGAGCAGTTCCTC.

On this clonotype itself: An end of the junction differs from the germline gene, which may be a read error. This chain connects TRBV27 to TRBJ2-1; no reliable D call. The CDR3 runs to 16 residues. Germline loops: CDR1 MNHEY, CDR2 SMNVEV (reference sequence). The CDR3, as DNA: TGTGCCAGCAGTTTAAGGGTCGTCGGACCATACAATGAGCAGTCCTTC. This gives the protein CASSLRVVGPYNEQSF.

This clonotype was seen repeatedly, ten times or more. The chain employs TRBV29-1 and TRBJ2-2; 11 nucleotides line up with TRBD2. J gave up 2 bases and V 5 bases, and 4 bases lay outside the gene matches. CDR3 length equals 15 residues. Per germline, CDR1 SQVTM and CDR2 ANQGSEA. The CDR3 spells CSVRLAGYNTGELFF. The CDR3 region has the DNA TGCAGCGTTAGACTAGCGGGATATAACACCGGGGAGCTGTTTTTT.

This clonotype was seen many times. The chain carries TRBV7-9 and TRBJ2-7; unclear D gene. V was trimmed by 4 bases and J by 1 base, leaving 8 bases between them. The CDR3 sequence is 13 residues long. The V gene's germline CDR1 is SEHNR and CDR2 FQNEAQ (reference sequence). CDR3 DNA: TGTGCCAGCAGCTCCCCGTTTTCCTACGAGCAGTACTTC. Translation: CASSSPFSYEQYF.

This clonotype was seen many times. This is likely a read error, given that the CDR3 carries no conserved phenylalanine or tryptophan at its end. Because the CDR3's place on the DNA is in doubt, the DNA is left out and the CDR3 is given as listed by TCRdb. The genes are TRBV2 and TRBJ1-5; TRBD1 reflects the table's D call only, with no check against the DNA. The CDR3 contains 12 residues when both ends are counted. The germline V gene encodes CDR1 SNHLY and CDR2 FYNNEI. CDR3 residues: CASSDVQGDLYG.

The CDR3 coding sequence is TGTGCCAGCAGGTCGGGACAGAGCTCCTACAATGAGCAGTTCTTC. Protein product: CASRSGQSSYNEQFF. The V and J genes are TRBV6-5 and TRBJ2-1, with TRBD1 identical over 7 bases. Germline lookup yields CDR1 MNHEY and CDR2 SVGAGI. Trimming at V came to 6 bases and at J to 0 bases, leaving 5 bases not matched to a gene. This CDR3 comprises 15 residues.

This clonotype has a count of ten or more. The rearrangement uses TRBV29-1 and TRBJ2-5; no clear D gene. The V end lost 2 bases, the J end lost 5 bases, and 9 bases lay between the germline ends. Germline V gene lookup returns CDR1 SQVTM and CDR2 ANQGSEA. There are 12 residues in the CDR3. The CDR3 sequence: CSVETRVETQYF. As DNA, the CDR3 is TGCAGCGTTGAAACCCGGGTCGAGACCCAGTACTTC.

On this clonotype itself: This sequence may be a read error, since a much larger clone differs from it by one base. This chain joins TRBV14 and TRBJ2-2, with D uncertain. Trimming cost V 0 bases and J 6 bases, with 8 bases left between them. The CDR3 sequence is 14 residues long. Per the germline V gene, CDR1 is SGHDN and CDR2 is FVKESK. CDR3 nucleotides: TGTGCCAGCAGCCAAGATTGGTACGCCGGGGAGCTGTTTTTT. This gives the protein CASSQDWYAGELFF.

This clonotype was observed a few times. The rearrangement uses TRBV19 and TRBJ2-5; D is ambiguous. The CDR3 has 15 residues. Looked up from germline, CDR1 is LNHDA and CDR2 is SQIVND (reference sequence). The V and J ends lost 5 bases and 1 base respectively, with 14 bases between them. The CDR3: CASSVDGRPQETQYF. The CDR3 bases are TGTGCCAGTAGTGTCGACGGGCGGCCCCAAGAGACCCAGTACTTC.